This T cell receptor (beta chain) was sequenced during a study of blood T cells in healthy people across ages. Study-level results: Because donor CMV status was unknown, expanded clonotype changes were possibly confounded.

Note on this clonotype: The antigen is unknown.

The authors ran a second PCR of about 7 to 11 cycles using a sample-barcoded 5' primer and a J-beta primer mix. From each sample, at least 2.5 million paired-end reads containing CDR3 were obtained. One entry per CDR3 protein results from TCRdb running MiXCR on the 5' RACE reads. The sample includes 550,000 to 750,000 distinct CDR3 sequences, under 25% of them seen just once. The CDR3 length is 18 residues. CDR1 and CDR2 from the germline V gene are MNHNS and SASEGT. V lost 6 bases to trimming and J lost 0 bases; unmatched junction nucleotides: 14. The sample taken for sequencing was blood. The TCR originated in a man between 65 and 85 years old in good health. The J gene is TRBJ1-3, the V gene TRBV6-1; 7 positions match TRBD1. CDR3 bases: TGTGCCAGCAGCCCCGGTTACAGGGGCACACTCTCTGGAAACACCATATATTTT. Protein sequence: CASSPGYRGTLSGNTIYF.